Listed below are T cell receptor beta chains from one sample, sequenced in a study of T cell responses to AZD1222 COVID-19 vaccine. TCRdb's copy holds only in-frame clones and misses some; the assay was immunoSEQ multiplex PCR. The profile shows some 120,000 clones, about nine tenths of them singletons. The sample was peripheral blood, taken on day 0 of AZD1222 vaccination. All receptors come from an adult in good health. Both conserved end residues are part of each CDR3. The D gene is left open where the match is weak.

>18|TRBV10-3|TRBJ2-7|TRBD1
CAISSARDRGPSSYEQYF
>15|TRBV10-3|TRBJ2-7|TRBD1
CAIRGATGGLNEQYF
>20|TRBV4-1|TRBJ1-2|.
CASSQPIPKGETRRGYGYTF
>16|TRBV23-1|TRBJ1-5|.
CASSQRFPLINQPQHF
>15|TRBV6-5|TRBJ1-4|TRBD1
CASSYAGQAGEKLFF
>12|TRBV14|TRBJ2-3|.
CASSQARGTQYF
>10|TRBV12-3/TRBV12-4|TRBJ1-2|.
CASSSYGYTF
>13|TRBV29-1|TRBJ1-6|TRBD1
CSVPGGPNSPLHF
>16|TRBV5-6|TRBJ2-2|.
CASSSPDILNTGELFF
>12|TRBV2|TRBJ1-2|.
CASSSFNYGYTF
>16|TRBV5-1|TRBJ2-1|TRBD2
CASSGPSGAAYDEQFF
>18|TRBV3-1/TRBV3-2|TRBJ2-7|.
CASSQDLAGTGRSYEQYF
>12|TRBV12-5|TRBJ1-3|.
CASGLGPGAIYF
>16|TRBV19|TRBJ2-3|TRBD2
CASSTRLAGGADTQYF
>17|TRBV9|TRBJ1-6|.
CASSVSGRASGNSPLHF
>15|TRBV6-1|TRBJ2-7|TRBD1
CASSEGGTGAHEQYF
>13|TRBV18|TRBJ1-5|.
CASSPDSNQPQHF
>15|TRBV7-9|TRBJ1-2|.
CASSPGRSRDYGYTF
>18|TRBV4-1|TRBJ1-2|TRBD1
CASSHSPPGQLSNYGYTF
>16|TRBV12-5|TRBJ1-2|.
CASGWGGLPSNYGYTF
>16|TRBV2|TRBJ1-1|TRBD1
CASSEALRTGGAEAFF
>14|TRBV5-5|TRBJ1-2|TRBD1
CASTDRQGSSGYTF
>15|TRBV4-1|TRBJ2-7|TRBD1
CASSPRTGASYEQYF
>15|TRBV5-1|TRBJ2-3|.
CASRSSEALQATQYF
>13|TRBV10-3|TRBJ1-2|.
CAISETTGYGYTF
>16|TRBV6-5|TRBJ1-2|.
CASSYSSAGVGYGYTF
>15|TRBV11-1|TRBJ2-7|.
CASSLARYLSYEQYF
>17|TRBV2|TRBJ1-6|.
CASSHRRPSSYNSPLHF
>13|TRBV7-6|TRBJ1-5|.
CASSPGHLKPQHF
>18|TRBV19|TRBJ1-6|TRBD1
CASSLTGGPSSYNSPLHF
>16|TRBV27|TRBJ1-2|.
CASRPSRRATDYGYTF
>14|TRBV9|TRBJ2-7|.
CASSVGIGVGEQYF
>16|TRBV5-4|TRBJ2-3|TRBD2
CASSLKSGGAPDTQYF
>14|TRBV29-1|TRBJ1-1|TRBD1
CSVEGAGGGTEAFF
>11|TRBV20-1|TRBJ2-7|.
CSARYHSEQYF
>13|TRBV5-1|TRBJ2-7|.
CASTTGGLGEQYF
>18|TRBV19|TRBJ2-1|TRBD1
CATGWGLTGGLLQGEQFF
>13|TRBV7-2|TRBJ2-7|TRBD1
CASAGTGRYEQYF
>12|TRBV30|TRBJ1-5|.
CAWSHTGQPQHF
>13|TRBV14|TRBJ1-5|.
CASSQDRGQPQHF
>12|TRBV9|TRBJ1-1|.
CASSSLGTEAFF
>14|TRBV5-6|TRBJ1-1|TRBD1
CASSSNRGTTEAFF
>13|TRBV6-2/TRBV6-3|TRBJ2-2|.
CASSYSRTGELFF
>18|TRBV2|TRBJ2-3|TRBD2
CASSGRILAGTYTDTQYF
>15|TRBV15|TRBJ1-4|.
CATSSPGLANEKLFF
>15|TRBV6-2/TRBV6-3|TRBJ1-2|.
CASSYRGSTNYGYTF
>13|TRBV5-4|TRBJ1-1|TRBD1
CASTVDRVSEAFF
>11|TRBV30|TRBJ2-2|.
CAFLPDGELFF